The rows below give T cell receptor beta chains drawn from one sample of a study of blood T cell repertoires in COVID-19. TCRdb's table, derived via immunoSEQ multiplex PCR, lists solely in-frame clones and lacks some. This table holds 90,000 to 100,000 clones, 90% found once. The sequenced sample was peripheral blood. These receptors were obtained from a middle-aged man with acute or convalescent COVID-19. Each CDR3 is given with its conserved first and last residue. D genes are given only for firm matches. Size tells how often a clone was seen (once, few, many) or the class of an expanded clone, and some rows leave it out.

CDR3 protein	CDR3 DNA	V gene	J gene	clone size	D gene
CSVDEGDGGTYGYTF	TGCAGCGTGGATGAGGGGGACGGCGGTACCTATGGCTACACCTTC	TRBV29-1	TRBJ1-2	.	.
CATSEPRLAGANEQFF	TGTGCCACCAGTGAGCCAAGACTAGCGGGAGCGAATGAGCAGTTCTTC	TRBV24-1	TRBJ2-1	.	TRBD2
CTSSQDLGTSGWKGNTGELFF	TGCACCAGCAGCCAAGATCTAGGGACTAGCGGGTGGAAGGGTAACACCGGGGAGCTGTTTTTT	TRBV1	TRBJ2-2	.	.
CASSAGVGTDTQYF	TGTGCCAGCAGTGCGGGGGTGGGCACAGATACGCAGTATTTT	TRBV6-4	TRBJ2-3	.	.
CASSLWLEGNSPLHF	TGTGCCAGCAGTCTATGGTTGGAGGGGAACTCACCCCTCCACTTT	TRBV27	TRBJ1-6	.	.
CASSFGPRGYNSPLHF	TGTGCCAGCAGCTTCGGCCCCAGGGGGTATAATTCACCCCTCCACTTT	TRBV11-3	TRBJ1-6	.	TRBD1
CASSPRGHSDTGELFF	TGTGCCAGCTCACCACGGGGACACTCGGACACCGGGGAGCTGTTTTTT	TRBV18	TRBJ2-2	once	.
CAWSGLADNEQFF	TGTGCCTGGAGCGGGCTAGCCGACAATGAGCAGTTCTTC	TRBV30	TRBJ2-1	.	.
CASSIRVNTEAFF	TGTGCCAGTAGTATCCGGGTGAACACTGAAGCTTTCTTT	TRBV19	TRBJ1-1	.	.
CASTTRGPGTEAFF	TGTGCCAGCACCACCAGGGGGCCTGGGACTGAAGCTTTCTTT	TRBV3-1/TRBV3-2	TRBJ1-1	.	TRBD1
CASSPLAGARTGELFF	TGTGCCAGCAGCCCACTAGCGGGAGCACGCACCGGGGAGCTGTTTTTT	TRBV7-9	TRBJ2-2	.	TRBD2
CASRPTSGSSYEQYF	TGTGCCAGCAGACCCACTAGCGGGAGCTCCTACGAGCAGTACTTC	TRBV5-5	TRBJ2-7	once	TRBD2
CASSLFGEGVDNKQFF	TGTGCCAGCAGTTTATTCGGGGAGGGGGTAGACAATAAGCAGTTCTTC	TRBV27	TRBJ2-1	once	.
CASSLASGQGYEQYF	TGTGCCAGCAGCTTAGCATCGGGACAGGGCTACGAGCAGTACTTC	TRBV7-6	TRBJ2-7	.	TRBD1
CSVEDFTDTQYF	TGCAGCGTTGAAGACTTTACAGATACGCAGTATTTT	TRBV29-1	TRBJ2-3	.	.
CASSYEREGSYEQYF	TGTGCCAGCAGTTACGAACGGGAGGGCTCCTACGAGCAGTACTTC	TRBV6-2/TRBV6-3	TRBJ2-7	.	TRBD2
CASSSGTDTQYF	TGCGCCAGCAGCTCGGGCACAGATACGCAGTATTTT	TRBV5-1	TRBJ2-3	.	.
CASSLGRNTEAFF	TGTGCCAGCAGTTTGGGGAGAAACACTGAAGCTTTCTTT	TRBV12-3/TRBV12-4	TRBJ1-1	.	.
CASSLMSGGPNEQFF	TGTGCCAGCAGTTTAATGAGCGGGGGGCCCAATGAGCAGTTCTTC	TRBV27	TRBJ2-1	.	TRBD2
CASLRTGAFNYGYTF	TGTGCCAGTCTCAGGACAGGGGCGTTCAACTATGGCTACACCTTC	TRBV6-5	TRBJ1-2	once	TRBD1
CASSQDRSRPGGINEQFF	TGCGCCAGCAGCCAAGACCGGAGTAGGCCAGGGGGCATCAATGAGCAGTTCTTC	TRBV4-3	TRBJ2-1	.	TRBD1
CASSSTGNNQPQHF	TGTGCCAGCTCATCAACAGGGAACAATCAGCCCCAGCATTTT	TRBV18	TRBJ1-5	.	.
CASRLTGANVLTF	TGTGCCAGCAGACTAACTGGGGCCAACGTCCTGACTTTC	TRBV6-5	TRBJ2-6	.	.